The present T cell receptor (beta chain) was sequenced within a study of blood T cell repertoires in COVID-19 (dated by TCRdb to 2018 to 2020). For the wider study: Samples from collaborators originated in the United States, Italy and Spain and spanned both the acute and convalescent phases of COVID-19. A freely available public database, intended as a resource for researchers studying the immune response to SARS-CoV-2, is where the repertoires were released. Subjects who had been exposed to COVID-19, were actively infected with it, or had recovered from it provided the deeply sampled blood TCRbeta repertoires that made up the dataset. Samples were obtained from the ongoing ImmuneRACE study (first 160 participants) and from 950 to 1,500 subjects provided by 6 global collaborators. The prospective study material was composed of cDNA or gDNA derived from T cells, B-cell-depleted T cells, or PBMCs. Where available, HLA class I and class II types were obtained from metadata supplied by the sample provider rather than from assay-based typing. Nearly every sample came with metadata listing a de-identified subject ID, COVID-19 status, age in years and sex. On the study overall, not on this receptor specifically: How much clinical and demographic metadata was included differed by source and by participant, and the metadata was provided uncurated.

Each collaborating institution followed its own protocols to collect whole blood in K2EDTA tubes. For TCRbeta analysis, collaborators shipped samples in one of three forms: frozen whole blood, isolated PBMCs, or DNA extracted from either of those sample types. The germline V gene (reference sequence) supplies CDR1 LGHDT and CDR2 YNNKEL. V ends up 6 bases short and J 4 bases short, with an unmatched junction base count of 6. The CDR3 spans 15 residues, from the cysteine through the phenylalanine. This entry keeps only the CDR3 DNA: 45 bases, framed from base 1. TCRbeta CDR3 regions were amplified from genomic DNA using the immunoSEQ Assay, a bias-controlled multiplex PCR. On the authors' methods: The number of nucleated cells in each sample was estimated by amplification of reference gene primers within the assay. To quantify the absolute abundance of each unique TCRbeta CDR3 rearrangement, sequence reads were collapsed and filtered. For each sample, productive Simpson clonality was calculated as the square root of Simpson's diversity index over productive rearrangements. The table was pulled from immuneACCESS by TCRdb, which kept in-frame rearrangements only. Such tables lose some clones; where checked, under half of the loss comes from unresolved V genes, and the rest has no known cause. V and J calls and clone size are copied from that table; D and trimming were computed from the DNA. The sample contains approximately 100,000 clones, roughly 92% of them found a single time. The ten largest clonotypes hold around 1% of the sample.

On this clone: Its target antigen remains unknown. No base quality information exists; no much larger clone differs at one position.

Sequenced sample: peripheral blood. The sequence is built from TRBV3-1 (or the pseudogene TRBV3-2) and TRBJ2-5, with 12 middle bases fitting TRBD1. This TCR came from a man between 60 and 70 years old with acute or convalescent COVID-19. For the CDR3, the sequence is CASRQGQGARETQYF. The DNA sequence is TGTGCCAGCAGACAGGGACAGGGGGCACGAGAGACCCAGTACTTC.